This TCR beta chain was identified in a study of control samples from healthy donors and cancer patients. Some clones are missing from TCRdb's copy, which holds only in-frame ones; the method was immunoSEQ multiplex PCR. This sample has 150,000 to 200,000 clones, with 94% found just once. Germline-derived CDR1 and CDR2 are SEHNR and FQNEAQ (reference sequence). The ends lost 5 bases at V and 3 bases at J; junction bases unmatched: 10. The CDR3 loop spans 16 amino acids. This clonotype was obtained from a woman under 30 in good health. The chain combines TRBV7-9 with TRBJ2-3; TRBD2 aligns across 8 bases. The source material was blood. CDR3 sequence (DNA): TGTGCCAGCAGCCGAACCGGGACTAGGGGTACAGATACGCAGTATTTT. It encodes CASSRTGTRGTDTQYF.